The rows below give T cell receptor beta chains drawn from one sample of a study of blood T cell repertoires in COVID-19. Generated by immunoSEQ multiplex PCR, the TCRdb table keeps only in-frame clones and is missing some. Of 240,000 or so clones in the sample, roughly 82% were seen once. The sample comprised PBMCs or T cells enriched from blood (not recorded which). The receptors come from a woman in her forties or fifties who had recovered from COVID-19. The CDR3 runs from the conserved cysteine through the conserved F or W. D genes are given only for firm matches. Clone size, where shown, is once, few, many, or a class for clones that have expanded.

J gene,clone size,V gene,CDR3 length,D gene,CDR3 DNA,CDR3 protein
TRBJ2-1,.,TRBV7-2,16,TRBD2,TGTGCCAGCAGATGGACTAGCGGGAGGGGCGACAATGAGCAGTTCTTC,CASRWTSGRGDNEQFF
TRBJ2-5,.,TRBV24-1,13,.,TGTGCCACCAGTGACTCACTACCAGAGACCCAGTACTTC,CATSDSLPETQYF
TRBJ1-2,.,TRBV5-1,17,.,TGCGCCAGCAGCTTGGCCGGATCGGACTCCCTGTACTATGGCTACACCTTC,CASSLAGSDSLYYGYTF
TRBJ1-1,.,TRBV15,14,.,TGTGCCTCCCGATCGGGACACCAGAACACTGAAGCTTTCTTT,CASRSGHQNTEAFF
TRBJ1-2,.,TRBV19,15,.,TGTGCCAGTAGTTCAGTTGTGGGGAGAAGCTATGGCTACACCTTC,CASSSVVGRSYGYTF
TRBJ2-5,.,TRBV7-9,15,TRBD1,TGTGCCAGCAGCCGTCCGGGACAGGGGGCAGAGACCCAGTACTTC,CASSRPGQGAETQYF
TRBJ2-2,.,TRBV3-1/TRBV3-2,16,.,TGTGCCAGCAGCCACCTGGGAGGCGTTAACACCGGGGAGCTGTTTTTT,CASSHLGGVNTGELFF
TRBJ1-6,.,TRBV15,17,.,TGTGCCACCAGCTTTCCCGGGGGGGGTGGCAGGGACTCACCCCTCCACTTT,CATSFPGGGGRDSPLHF
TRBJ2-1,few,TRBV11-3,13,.,TGTGCCAGCAGCTTAGGCCTAGCGAGTGAGCAGTTCTTC,CASSLGLASEQFF
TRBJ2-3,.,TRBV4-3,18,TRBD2,TGCGCCAGCAGCCCCCGACTAGCGGGGGGCCCGGGCACAGATACGCAGTATTTT,CASSPRLAGGPGTDTQYF
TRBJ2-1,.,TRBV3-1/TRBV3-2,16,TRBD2,TGTGCCAGCAGCCGACTAGCGGGGGACAACTACAATGGGCAGTTCTTC,CASSRLAGDNYNGQFF
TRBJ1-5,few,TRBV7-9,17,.,TGTGCCAGCAGCTTAAACGAGGACAACCGAAGCAATCAGCCCCAGCATTTT,CASSLNEDNRSNQPQHF
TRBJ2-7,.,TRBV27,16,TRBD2,TGTGCCAGCAGTTTAGCAATAGCGGGCCTCATCTACGAGCAGTACTTC,CASSLAIAGLIYEQYF
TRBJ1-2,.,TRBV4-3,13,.,TGCGCCAGCAGCCAAGTTCAGGATGGCGGCTACACCTTC,CASSQVQDGGYTF
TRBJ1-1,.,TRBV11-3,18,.,TGTGCCAGCAGCTTAGATCTTTTTCGGCGGCCCGAAGACACTGAAGCTTTCTTT,CASSLDLFRRPEDTEAFF
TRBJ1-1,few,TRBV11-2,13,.,TGTGCCAGCAGCTTCGTTTTACAGCCTGAAGCTTTCTTT,CASSFVLQPEAFF
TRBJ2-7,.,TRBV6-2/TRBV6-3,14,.,TGTGCCAGCAGCTCCTATGGACAGTCCTACGAGCAGTACTTC,CASSSYGQSYEQYF
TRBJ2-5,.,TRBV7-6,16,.,TGTGCCAGCAGCTTAAAGAGGGGGGGTTTCCAAGAGACCCAGTACTTC,CASSLKRGGFQETQYF